A single sample is the source of the 16 T cell receptor beta chains below, sequenced in a study of CD8 T cells in ankylosing spondylitis. TCRdb reanalysed the 5' RACE reads using MiXCR and keeps one entry per CDR3 protein. The sample has 150,000 to 200,000 distinct CDR3 sequences, about a third seen once. Input material: synovial fluid, either unsorted or a sorted T cell fraction (not recorded which). The source is a male donor with ankylosing spondylitis.

V is TRBV5-1 and J is TRBJ2-1, with D perhaps TRBD1 or TRBD2 (5 bases each). Germline V gene lookup returns CDR1 SGHRS and CDR2 YFSETQ. V dropped 0 bases and J dropped 9 bases, with 13 bases sitting between them. The CDR3 consists of 14 residues. The CDR3 nucleotides read TGCGCCAGCAGCTTGGGGGGCGGGTTGCTTGAGCAGTTCTTC. It translates to CASSLGGGLLEQFF.

This clonotype was seen many times. J is TRBJ2-7 and V is TRBV20-1; 11 nucleotides line up with TRBD2. The CDR3 extends over 14 amino acids. CDR1 is DFQATT and CDR2 is SNEGSKA in the germline V gene (reference sequence). V lost 5 bases and J lost 4; bases outside the gene matches: 7. The CDR3 loop is CSAGTSGPVYEQYF. Here the CDR3 DNA reads TGCAGTGCTGGGACTAGCGGACCCGTATACGAGCAGTACTTC.

The J gene is TRBJ1-1, the V gene TRBV20-1; D remains ambiguous. Germline CDR1 is DFQATT and CDR2 is SNEGSKA (reference sequence). This CDR3 has 15 amino acids. Trimming pared 6 bases from V and 0 bases from J, leaving 17 bases between. The CDR3 region has the DNA TGCAGTGCCCCGAAGTTGGAGGCGATGAACACTGAAGCTTTCTTT. Translated, it gives CSAPKLEAMNTEAFF.

This clonotype was counted many times. V gene TRBV7-9 combines with J gene TRBJ1-1, with D tentatively TRBD1 (5 bases). V gave up 4 bases and J gave up 1 base, with 10 bases separating them. Germline V gene sequence: CDR1 SEHNR, CDR2 FQNEAQ (reference sequence). CDR3 length: 14 residues. The CDR3 spells CASSWGGGNTEAFF. For the CDR3, the DNA is TGTGCCAGCAGCTGGGGGGGAGGGAACACTGAAGCTTTCTTT.

J is TRBJ2-1 and V is TRBV11-2; 10 nucleotides line up with TRBD2. Germline V gene data show CDR1 as SGHAT and CDR2 as FQNNGV. The CDR3 length is 14 residues. V gave up 5 bases and J gave up 4 bases; unmatched junction bases: 2. In DNA, the CDR3 is TGTGCCAGCAGCCCTAGCGGGGGTTACAATGAGCAGTTCTTC. It specifies CASSPSGGYNEQFF.

The chain couples TRBV28 to TRBJ1-5; 9 bases are shared with TRBD1. Unmatched junction bases numbered 8, after V lost 5 bases and J lost 6 bases. The germline gives CDR1 MDHEN, CDR2 SYDVKM. CDR3 length equals 15 residues. The CDR3 coding sequence is TGTGCCAGCAGTCTGCCGGGACAGGGAAGTCAGCCCCAGCATTTT. Protein sequence: CASSLPGQGSQPQHF.

The chain employs TRBV2 and TRBJ1-1, with D tentatively TRBD1 (5 bases). V lost 6 bases and J 5 bases, leaving 13 bases between the germline ends. The CDR3 extends over 13 amino acids. Germline assignment: CDR1 SNHLY and CDR2 FYNNEI. The CDR3 protein is CASRGESVTEAFF. The DNA of the CDR3 is TGTGCCAGCAGGGGGGAGTCGGTGACTGAAGCTTTCTTT.

This chain joins TRBV29-1 and TRBJ2-1; D may correspond to TRBD1 or TRBD2 (6 bases each). The CDR3 covers 15 residues. In germline, CDR1 is SQVTM, CDR2 ANQGSEA. The V and J ends lost 4 bases and 2 bases respectively, with 15 bases between them. CDR3 sequence (DNA): TGCAGCGTTGTCGGGGGCCGCTCAACCTACAATGAGCAGTTCTTC. Protein sequence: CSVVGGRSTYNEQFF.

This chain joins TRBV6-2 or TRBV6-3 and TRBJ2-7; 10 positions agree with TRBD1. Germline values: CDR1 MNHEY, CDR2 SVGEGT. The V gene end was trimmed by 6 bases and the J gene end by 3 bases; junction bases not matched to a gene: 2. There are 13 residues in the CDR3. CDR3: CASRGTGVYEQYF. The CDR3 DNA is TGTGCCAGCAGGGGGACAGGGGTCTACGAGCAGTACTTC.

The chain carries TRBV7-9 and TRBJ2-1, with D tentatively TRBD1 or TRBD2 (7 bases each). The germline V gene encodes CDR1 SEHNR and CDR2 FQNEAQ (reference sequence). The CDR3 runs 14 residues. V was shortened by 11 bases and J by 4 bases, with 18 bases between the two germline ends. In nucleotides, the CDR3 is TGTGCCGCCGGGGGGACAGAGGGTTACAATGAGCAGTTCTTC. As protein: CAAGGTEGYNEQFF.

This chain uses TRBV7-9 with TRBJ2-5; either TRBD1 or TRBD2 may fit D (6 bases each). The V end lost 6 bases, the J end lost 5 bases, and 16 bases lay between the germline ends. The CDR3 contains 14 residues. Germline assignment: CDR1 SEHNR and CDR2 FQNEAQ (reference sequence). DNA for the CDR3: TGTGCCAGCAGTCACCAGGGGAGGTTGGAGACCCAGTACTTC. Translating it yields CASSHQGRLETQYF.

The V gene is TRBV7-2, the J gene TRBJ2-1, with no clear D. CDR3 length: 14 amino acids. Trimming removed 1 base at V and 10 bases at J, with 14 bases between. From germline, CDR1 is SGHTA and CDR2 FQGNSA. The CDR3 region is CASSLGVPQIEQFF. The CDR3 nucleotides are TGTGCCAGCAGCTTAGGTGTCCCCCAAATAGAGCAGTTCTTC.

This clonotype was counted only a few times. The V gene is TRBV27, the J gene TRBJ2-2; the match to TRBD1 covers 9 bases. J was trimmed by 3 bases and V by 5 bases; bases with no gene match: 4. The germline V gene encodes CDR1 MNHEY and CDR2 SMNVEV (reference sequence). The CDR3 consists of 15 residues. CDR3 sequence reads: CASSHRGPDTGELFF. As DNA, the CDR3 is TGTGCCAGCAGTCACAGGGGGCCCGACACCGGGGAGCTGTTTTTT.

CDR3 coding DNA: TGTGCCACCAGCAGAGATTACCCAGGGTTGAACACTGAAGCTTTCTTT. Its protein product is CATSRDYPGLNTEAFF. The V gene is TRBV15, the J gene TRBJ1-1, with D perhaps matching TRBD1 (5 bases). With 0 bases removed from V and 0 bases from J, the gap between germline ends came to 11 bases. This CDR3 spans 16 amino acids. Germline lookup yields CDR1 LNHNV and CDR2 YYDKDF (reference sequence).

This clonotype was observed many times. The V and J genes are TRBV7-3 and TRBJ2-5, with D perhaps TRBD2 (6 bases). CDR3 length equals 13 residues. Germline V lookup: CDR1 SGHTA, CDR2 FQGTGA. V lost 5 bases, J lost 7 bases, and 14 bases lay in between. The chain's CDR3 is CASSHRRGGTQYF. The CDR3 region has the DNA TGTGCCAGCAGCCACCGGCGGGGCGGGACCCAGTACTTC.

The rearrangement links TRBV28 to TRBJ2-2, with 8 bases lining up with TRBD2. Germline V gives CDR1 MDHEN, CDR2 SYDVKM. Trimming at V came to 5 bases and at J to 1 base, leaving 6 bases not matched to a gene. This CDR3 comprises 16 residues. As DNA, the CDR3 is TGTGCCAGCAGTCCTTTGAGCGGGAGGAACACCGGGGAGCTGTTTTTT. This encodes CASSPLSGRNTGELFF. Combining the CDR3 with reference TRBV28 and TRBJ2-2 gives the whole variable domain DVKVTQSSRYLVKRTGEKVFLECVQDMDHENMFWYRQDPGLGLRLIYFSYDVKMKEKGDIPEGYSVSREKKERFSLILESASTNQTSMYLCASSPLSGRNTGELFFGEGSRLTVL.